This T cell receptor beta chain was identified during a study of blood T cell repertoires in COVID-19. Study information: Acute and convalescent COVID-19 samples came from the United States, Italy and Spain. PBMCs, B-cell-depleted T cells, or T cells were the source of the cDNA or gDNA that made up the material.

Per the study methods: Researchers report that nucleated cell counts were estimated from reference gene primer amplification. Profiling relied on immunoSEQ multiplex PCR, and the TCRdb table lists in-frame clones only, not all of them. V and J calls and clone size come straight from that table; D and trimming were deduced from the DNA. In the table there are about 150,000 clones, around nine tenths of which are singletons. V gave up 8 bases and J gave up 4 bases; unmatched junction bases: 4. CDR1 is SNHLY, CDR2 FYNNEI, per germline. There are 14 residues in the CDR3. The source is a woman in her fifties or sixties with active or convalescent COVID-19. The sequencing input was peripheral blood. The V gene is TRBV2, the J gene TRBJ2-2; 10 nucleotides match TRBD1. The CDR3: CASYRDRGTGELFF. CDR3 bases: TGTGCCAGCTACCGGGACAGGGGCACCGGGGAGCTGTTTTTT.